Listed below are T cell receptor beta chains from one sample, sequenced in a study of CD8 T cells in ankylosing spondylitis. TCRdb analysed the 5' RACE reads with MiXCR anew, one entry per CDR3 protein. Among under 200,000 distinct CDR3 sequences listed, around 9.6% were seen once. Sequenced: blood, either unsorted or a sorted T cell fraction (not recorded which). The receptors stem from a female donor with ankylosing spondylitis or in good health (not recorded which). Each CDR3 is given with its conserved first and last residue. D genes are given only for firm matches. Clone size is stated in some rows and not others, as once, few, many or a class when expanded.

d_call,v_call,clone_size,j_call,cdr3_aa,cdr3_nt
.,TRBV18,.,TRBJ2-7,CASSIRDDYEQYF,TGTGCCAGCTCAATTAGGGACGACTACGAGCAGTACTTC
.,TRBV5-5,few,TRBJ2-3,CASSFGVGGDTQYF,TGTGCCAGCAGCTTTGGGGTAGGCGGAGATACGCAGTATTTT
TRBD2,TRBV5-1,.,TRBJ2-5,CASSFTPHGLAGGETQYF,TGCGCCAGCAGCTTTACGCCCCACGGACTAGCGGGAGGAGAGACCCAGTACTTC
.,TRBV19,many,TRBJ1-6,CASSIMGFGGNSPLHF,TGTGCCAGTAGTATAATGGGGTTTGGCGGGAATTCACCCCTCCACTTT
.,TRBV27,few,TRBJ2-7,CASSFLPARGSGEQYF,TGTGCCAGCAGTTTCCTCCCGGCCAGAGGGTCGGGAGAGCAGTACTTC
.,TRBV20-1,.,TRBJ2-4,CSARSFLAVEDIQYF,TGCAGTGCCAGATCATTTTTAGCGGTGGAGGACATTCAGTACTTC
.,TRBV28,many,TRBJ2-1,CASSFYNYNEQFF,TGTGCCAGCAGTTTTTACAACTACAATGAGCAGTTCTTC
.,TRBV3-1,few,TRBJ2-5,CASSQDGGEGAETQYF,TGTGCCAGCAGCCAGGACGGGGGTGAGGGGGCAGAGACCCAGTACTTC
.,TRBV7-9,.,TRBJ2-1,CASLWGARNEQFF,TGTGCCAGCTTATGGGGGGCGAGGAATGAGCAGTTCTTC
.,TRBV20-1,many,TRBJ2-3,CSAITRDHRSTDTQYF,TGCAGTGCCATTACCAGGGACCACCGGAGCACAGATACGCAGTATTTT
.,TRBV9,few,TRBJ2-7,CASSPRPSSYEQYF,TGTGCCAGCAGCCCCCGCCCCAGCTCCTACGAGCAGTACTTC
.,TRBV7-9,few,TRBJ1-2,CASSHQMGYYGYTF,TGTGCCAGCAGCCATCAAATGGGATACTATGGCTACACCTTC
TRBD2,TRBV4-3,many,TRBJ2-2,CASSQGLAVNTGELFF,TGCGCCAGCAGCCAGGGACTAGCGGTTAACACCGGGGAGCTGTTTTTT
TRBD2,TRBV4-3,many,TRBJ2-3,CASSQDRLAGDTQYF,TGCGCCAGCAGCCAAGATCGACTAGCGGGAGATACGCAGTATTTT
TRBD1,TRBV27,many,TRBJ1-5,CASSPGTGYQPQHF,TGTGCCAGCAGTCCCGGGACAGGGTATCAGCCCCAGCATTTT
.,TRBV12-3/TRBV12-4,.,TRBJ2-2,CASSFLANTGELFF,TGTGCCAGCAGTTTCTTGGCGAACACCGGGGAGCTGTTTTTT
.,TRBV6-1,.,TRBJ2-2,CASSPRTVRNTGELFF,TGTGCCAGCAGTCCCCGGACGGTCAGGAACACCGGGGAGCTGTTTTTT
.,TRBV18,few,TRBJ2-5,CASSFNKETQYF,TGTGCCAGCTCATTCAACAAAGAGACCCAGTACTTC
.,TRBV5-4,few,TRBJ2-7,CASSLGGSLQQYF,TGTGCCAGCAGCTTGGGTGGGTCTCTTCAGCAGTACTTC
TRBD1,TRBV12-3/TRBV12-4,many,TRBJ2-1,CASIPGTASYNEQFF,TGTGCCAGCATTCCCGGGACAGCCTCCTACAATGAGCAGTTCTTC
.,TRBV5-6,.,TRBJ2-2,CASSLGAGYGEELFF,TGTGCCAGCAGCTTGGGGGCAGGGTATGGCGAGGAGCTGTTTTTT
TRBD2,TRBV7-2,.,TRBJ2-1,CASSPTGTSSVEQFF,TGTGCCAGCAGTCCCACCGGGACTAGTTCGGTTGAGCAGTTCTTC
.,TRBV5-6,few,TRBJ2-1,CASILQGTYNEQFF,TGTGCCAGCATCCTGCAAGGAACCTACAATGAGCAGTTCTTC
.,TRBV18,few,TRBJ2-7,CASSAQREIYEQYF,TGTGCCAGCTCCGCCCAAAGGGAGATCTACGAGCAGTACTTC
.,TRBV15,.,TRBJ2-1,CATSRDMGHRDEQFF,TGTGCCACCAGCAGAGATATGGGGCACAGGGATGAGCAGTTCTTC
.,TRBV2,few,TRBJ2-1,CASRGSPGSTEQFF,TGTGCCAGCAGGGGATCTCCGGGAAGCACCGAGCAGTTCTTC
TRBD2,TRBV27,many,TRBJ2-3,CASSPGTSLAYTQYF,TGTGCCAGCAGCCCCGGGACTAGCTTAGCATATACGCAGTATTTT
.,TRBV21-1,.,TRBJ1-4,CASSKEKGINEKLFF,TGTGCCAGCAGCAAAGAGAAAGGCATTAATGAAAAACTGTTTTTT
TRBD1,TRBV29-1,.,TRBJ1-2,CSVESPGGITYGYTF,TGCAGCGTTGAGTCTCCAGGGGGAATTACCTATGGCTACACCTTC
.,TRBV20-1,few,TRBJ2-1,CSARAPGFSNEQFF,TGCAGTGCTAGGGCCCCGGGTTTCAGCAATGAGCAGTTCTTC
TRBD2,TRBV4-3,few,TRBJ2-1,CASSQEWLAANEQFF,TGCGCCAGCAGCCAAGAGTGGCTAGCGGCCAATGAGCAGTTCTTC
TRBD2,TRBV2,.,TRBJ2-5,CASRPGLAGGEIQYF,TGTGCCAGCAGACCGGGACTAGCGGGAGGAGAGATCCAGTACTTC
TRBD1,TRBV5-8,.,TRBJ2-2,CASTPGDRGSAGELFF,TGTGCCAGCACCCCTGGGGACAGGGGTAGTGCCGGGGAGCTGTTTTTT
TRBD2,TRBV4-3,.,TRBJ2-1,CASSQDRRGGWSGSIDEQFF,TGCGCCAGCAGCCAAGATAGGAGGGGGGGGTGGAGCGGGAGCATCGATGAGCAGTTCTTC
TRBD2,TRBV28,.,TRBJ2-7,CASSLAASGTSSVYEQYF,TGTGCCAGCAGTTTGGCGGCTTCCGGGACTAGCAGTGTCTACGAGCAGTACTTC
.,TRBV6-2/TRBV6-3,.,TRBJ2-7,CASSYYGFYEQYF,TGTGCCAGCAGTTACTACGGATTCTACGAGCAGTACTTC
.,TRBV4-3,many,TRBJ2-5,CASSQDRGQEETQYF,TGCGCCAGCAGCCAAGATCGCGGACAAGAAGAGACCCAGTACTTC
TRBD1,TRBV20-1,few,TRBJ1-1,CSARGDSVNTEAFF,TGCAGTGCTAGAGGGGACAGCGTGAACACTGAAGCTTTCTTT
.,TRBV5-1,many,TRBJ2-3,CASNSMGGTDTQYF,TGCGCCAGCAATTCCATGGGCGGCACAGATACGCAGTATTTT
.,TRBV27,few,TRBJ2-7,CASSLAGTVDLFSYEQYF,TGTGCCAGCAGTTTAGCTGGGACGGTGGACCTATTCTCCTACGAGCAGTACTTC
TRBD2,TRBV9,few,TRBJ2-5,CASSVSGGPSKTQYF,TGTGCCAGCAGCGTATCGGGAGGGCCGTCGAAGACCCAGTACTTC
TRBD2,TRBV6-2/TRBV6-3,.,TRBJ2-7,CASRGLAGSYEQYF,TGTGCCAGCAGGGGACTAGCGGGTTCCTACGAGCAGTACTTC
TRBD2,TRBV5-4,.,TRBJ2-7,CASSGSGRALVQYF,TGTGCCAGCAGCGGTAGCGGGAGGGCCTTGGTGCAGTACTTC
.,TRBV29-1,few,TRBJ1-2,CSTHPERSPNYGYTF,TGCAGCACTCACCCAGAAAGGAGTCCTAACTATGGCTACACCTTC
.,TRBV5-4,.,TRBJ1-1,CASSLGWGDSEAFF,TGTGCCAGCAGCTTGGGGTGGGGGGATAGTGAAGCTTTCTTT
.,TRBV3-1,few,TRBJ2-1,CASSQDSRGRRNEQFF,TGTGCCAGCAGCCAAGATAGCCGGGGGAGGCGCAATGAGCAGTTCTTC
TRBD1,TRBV18,many,TRBJ2-1,CASSPLGTGGTYNEQFF,TGTGCCAGCTCACCACTGGGGACAGGCGGGACCTACAATGAGCAGTTCTTC
.,TRBV7-6,many,TRBJ2-3,CASSLGGLQDTQYF,TGTGCCAGCAGCTTAGGGGGGCTTCAAGATACGCAGTATTTT
.,TRBV4-2,.,TRBJ2-5,CASSQDGGRQETQYF,TGTGCCAGCAGCCAAGACGGGGGGCGGCAGGAGACCCAGTACTTC
.,TRBV4-3,.,TRBJ1-3,CASSQFRGSGNTIYF,TGCGCCAGCAGCCAGTTCAGGGGCTCTGGAAACACCATATATTTT
.,TRBV5-4,few,TRBJ2-7,CASSLGPGLSYEQYF,TGTGCCAGCAGCTTGGGGCCAGGCCTCTCCTACGAGCAGTACTTC
.,TRBV4-2,few,TRBJ2-1,CASSQGTGFEQFF,TGTGCCAGCAGCCAAGGTACCGGTTTTGAGCAGTTCTTC
.,TRBV7-9,few,TRBJ2-5,CTSSPAWGDQETQYF,TGTACCAGCAGCCCAGCTTGGGGGGACCAAGAGACCCAGTACTTC
.,TRBV7-6,.,TRBJ2-5,CASSLVGVGRETQYF,TGTGCCAGCAGCTTGGTGGGAGTAGGTCGAGAGACCCAGTACTTC